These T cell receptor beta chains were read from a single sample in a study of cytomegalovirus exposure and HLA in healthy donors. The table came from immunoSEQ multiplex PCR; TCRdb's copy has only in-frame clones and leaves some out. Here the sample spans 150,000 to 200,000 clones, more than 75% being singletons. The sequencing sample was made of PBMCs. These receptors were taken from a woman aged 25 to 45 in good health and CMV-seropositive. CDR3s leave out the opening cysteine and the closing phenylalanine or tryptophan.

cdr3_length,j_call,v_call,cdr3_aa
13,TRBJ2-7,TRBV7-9,SSSSDRGIDYEQY
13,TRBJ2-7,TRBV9,ASSAQQNRGGEQY
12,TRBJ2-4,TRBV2,ASSPWTSADVQY
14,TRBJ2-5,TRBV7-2,ASSLVREGGQETQY
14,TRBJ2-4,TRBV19,ASSPGTSAGKNIQY
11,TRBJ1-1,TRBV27,ASSAFLNTEAF
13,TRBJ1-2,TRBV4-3,ASSQEWTGGSGYT
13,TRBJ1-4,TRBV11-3,ATTPGGQEGEKLF
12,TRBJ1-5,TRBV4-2,ASSPLSGNQPQH
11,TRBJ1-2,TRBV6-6,ASSYSRGHGYT
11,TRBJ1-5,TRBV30,AWSEGGNQPQH
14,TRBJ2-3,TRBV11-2,ASSLDSQTSTDTQY
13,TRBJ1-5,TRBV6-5,ASSSSQGKGQPQH
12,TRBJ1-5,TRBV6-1,ASNSGQGLFPQH
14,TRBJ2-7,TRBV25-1,ASGGPGQGASYEQY
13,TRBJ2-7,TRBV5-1,ASSLLAGGSYEQY
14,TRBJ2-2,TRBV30,AWKDPGTTNTGELF
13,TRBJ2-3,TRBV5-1,ASSTQGAWADTQY
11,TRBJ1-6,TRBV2,ATIGLGGSPLH
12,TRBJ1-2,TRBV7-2,ASSLVGGAEGYT
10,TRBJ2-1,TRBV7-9,ASSLKGNEQF
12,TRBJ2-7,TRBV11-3,ASSLDGTGGEQY
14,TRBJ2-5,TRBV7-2,ASSPPGLALQETQY
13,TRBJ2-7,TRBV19,ASSETSGYSYEQY
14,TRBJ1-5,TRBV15,ATSREGPGAGGAQH
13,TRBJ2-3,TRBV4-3,ASGRLAGGPDTQY
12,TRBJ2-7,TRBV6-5,ASSYRDRVYEQY
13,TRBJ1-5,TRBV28,ASSPSDRDNQPQH
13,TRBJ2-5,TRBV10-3,AISGDRGLEETQY
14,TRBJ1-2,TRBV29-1,SADRGRGGLHYGYT
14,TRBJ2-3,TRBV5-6,ASSFWGGRGTDTQY
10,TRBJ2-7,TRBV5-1,ASSLAGGEQY
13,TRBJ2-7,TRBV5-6,ASSLVSGGLNEQY
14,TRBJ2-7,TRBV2,ASSDPGTRGAYEQY
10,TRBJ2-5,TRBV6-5,ASSLQGETQY
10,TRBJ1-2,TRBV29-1,SVSDRGGGYT
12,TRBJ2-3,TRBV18,ASSPESSTDTQY
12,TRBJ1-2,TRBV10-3,AVRAQGGNYGYT
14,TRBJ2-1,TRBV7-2,ASSLALAGSYNEQF
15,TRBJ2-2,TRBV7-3,ASSLDSSFQFAGELF
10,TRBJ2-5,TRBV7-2,ASSLVATLQY
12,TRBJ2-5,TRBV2,ASTDQPPRRAQY
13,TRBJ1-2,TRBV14,ASSPTHRELSGYT
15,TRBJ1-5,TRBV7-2,ASSYSGVTSGNQPQH
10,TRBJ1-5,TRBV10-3,AIRQVNQPQH
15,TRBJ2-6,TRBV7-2,ASSLEMGLAGANVLT
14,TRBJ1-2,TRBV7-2,ASTLADRLTNYGYT
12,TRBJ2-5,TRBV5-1,ASSLERGEETQY
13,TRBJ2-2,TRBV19,ASTTGDANTGELF
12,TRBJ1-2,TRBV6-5,ASSPGSRRYGYT
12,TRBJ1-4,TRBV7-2,ASRTGTGNEKLF
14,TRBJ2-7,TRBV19,ASSRRIRGRGYEQY
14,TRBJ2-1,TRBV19,ASSTRTPGLAGEQF